This TCR beta chain comes out of a study of naive and memory T cell subsets. An equimolar mix of two oligonucleotides served as the beta constant-region primer for TRBC1 and TRBC2. The ligated cDNA underwent four PCR rounds using SP2 and nested alpha and beta constant-region primers. TCRdb used MiXCR to reprocess the UMI-ligation and nested PCR reads, holding one entry per CDR3 protein. This sample carries 1,200 to 1,500 distinct CDR3 sequences, just under 7.5% of them seen once, and the ten largest clones take approximately 86%. Sample: CD8+ TEMRA cells from blood. Subset given: effector memory re-expressing CD45RA, CD45RA+ CD27-. This sequence originates from a human donor in good health.

CDR3 region: CASSSQGEDGYTF. DNA of the CDR3: TGTGCCAGCAGTTCCCAGGGTGAGGATGGCTACACCTTC. The V gene is TRBV27, the J gene TRBJ1-2, with D possibly matching TRBD1 (5 bases). The ends were cut back, 4 bases at V and 6 bases at J, with 12 bases in the middle. Germline V gene lookup returns CDR1 MNHEY and CDR2 SMNVEV (reference sequence). The length of the CDR3 is 13 residues.